These 23 T cell receptor beta chains originate from one sample sequenced in a study of blood T cell repertoires in COVID-19. The repertoire was sequenced with immunoSEQ multiplex PCR; TCRdb's copy has only in-frame clones and lacks some. Found here are under 150,000 clones, around 88% of them singletons; the top ten hold roughly 18%. Sample: peripheral blood. The receptor source for this set is a man aged 45 to 65 with active or convalescent COVID-19.

The count of this clone is one. The chain is built from TRBV5-1 and TRBJ2-7; 12 bases line up with TRBD2. With 7 bases clipped from V and 4 bases from J, the junction kept 9 bases outside the gene matches. Germline lookup yields CDR1 SGHRS and CDR2 YFSETQ. CDR3 length: 15 residues. CDR3 sequence reads: CASHLGLAGIYEQYF. The CDR3 region has the DNA TGCGCCAGCCACCTAGGACTAGCGGGGATTTACGAGCAGTACTTC.

The chain joins TRBV2 to TRBJ2-7; 13 positions agree with TRBD2. This CDR3 comprises 15 residues. The V segment lost 5 bases and the J segment 5 bases; nucleotides outside the gene matches: 6. Germline V gene data show CDR1 as SNHLY and CDR2 as FYNNEI. The CDR3 DNA reads TGTGCCAGCAGTATAGGGACTAGCGGGATTAACGAGCAGTACTTC. This translates into CASSIGTSGINEQYF.

This rearrangement joins TRBV19 to TRBJ2-7; D remains unclear. The CDR3 covers 14 residues. Germline-derived CDR1 and CDR2 are LNHDA and SQIVND (reference sequence). Trimming cost V 4 bases and J 0 bases, with 10 bases left between them. CDR3 amino acids: CASSRDPNSYEQYF. The CDR3 nucleotides are TGTGCCAGTAGTAGAGACCCAAACTCCTACGAGCAGTACTTC.

The genes are TRBV28 and TRBJ1-2, with a weak D call TRBD1 (5 bases). Germline V gives CDR1 MDHEN, CDR2 SYDVKM. The V and J ends lost 10 bases and 2 bases respectively, with 8 bases between them. The CDR3 has 11 amino acids. CDR3 amino acids: CATRGNYGYTF. The CDR3 DNA reads TGTGCCACCCGGGGGAACTATGGCTACACCTTC.

V and J are TRBV3-1 (or the pseudogene TRBV3-2) and TRBJ2-1; D is unclear. V lost 2 bases and J lost 9, with 17 bases in between. CDR1 is LGHDT, CDR2 YNNKEL, per germline (reference sequence). The CDR3 spans 15 residues. The CDR3 DNA is TGTGCCAGCAGCCAACGATTACCCGGTTTTGTTGAGCAGTTCTTC. Its protein is CASSQRLPGFVEQFF.

The J gene is TRBJ2-7, the V gene TRBV6-5; possibly TRBD2 for D (6 bases). There are 14 residues in the CDR3. The V gene's germline CDR1 is MNHEY and CDR2 SVGAGI. V was trimmed by 5 bases and J by 6 bases, leaving 17 bases between them. CDR3 protein: CASSRGSITSEQYF. For the CDR3, the DNA is TGTGCCAGCAGTCGGGGGTCCATTACCTCCGAGCAGTACTTC.

The chain combines TRBV5-1 with TRBJ2-5, with TRBD2 matching 9 bases. J gave up 1 base and V 7 bases, and 8 bases lay outside the gene matches. Germline values: CDR1 SGHRS, CDR2 YFSETQ. The CDR3 length is 15 residues. The CDR3 loop is CASEPSGRPQETQYF. CDR3 in DNA: TGCGCCAGCGAACCAAGCGGGAGGCCCCAAGAGACCCAGTACTTC.

The J gene is TRBJ2-6, the V gene TRBV19; unclear D gene. V gave up 2 bases and J gave up 1 base, with 6 bases separating them. CDR3 length: 15 amino acids. Germline values: CDR1 LNHDA, CDR2 SQIVND (reference sequence). The CDR3 spells CASSISRSGANVLTF. The DNA of the CDR3 is TGTGCCAGTAGTATATCCCGGTCTGGGGCCAACGTCCTGACTTTC.

This chain connects TRBV4-3 to TRBJ2-1, with 8 positions matching TRBD1. This CDR3 spans 17 amino acids. V shed 3 bases and J 8 bases; nucleotides not matched to a gene: 15. The germline V gene encodes CDR1 LGHNA and CDR2 YSLEER. CDR3 protein: CASSHLSGAGGSHEQFF. The CDR3 DNA is TGCGCCAGCAGCCACCTATCGGGGGCAGGGGGCTCCCATGAGCAGTTCTTC.

The genes are TRBV10-2 and TRBJ2-5; 15 nucleotides match TRBD2. The length of the CDR3 is 16 residues. V trimming: 5 bases; J trimming: 5 bases; junction bases outside the gene matches: 6. Germline-derived CDR1 and CDR2 are WSHSY and SAAADI. CDR3 nucleotide sequence: TGCGCCAGCAGTAAGGGACTAGCGGGAGGAGTGGAGACCCAGTACTTC. Protein sequence: CASSKGLAGGVETQYF.

This rearrangement joins TRBV6-5 to TRBJ1-5; 12 positions agree with TRBD1. Germline CDR1 and CDR2: MNHEY and SVGAGI. This CDR3 has 14 residues. Trimming at V came to 7 bases and at J to 5 bases, leaving 3 bases not matched to a gene. The CDR3 loop reads CASIGTGGDQPQHF. CDR3 in DNA: TGTGCCAGCATCGGGACAGGGGGCGATCAGCCCCAGCATTTT.

The rearrangement joins TRBV28 to TRBJ2-1, with 7 bases aligning to TRBD2. The germline V gene has CDR1 MDHEN and CDR2 SYDVKM. The CDR3 loop spans 15 amino acids. V gave up 5 bases and J gave up 0 bases; unmatched junction bases: 4. CDR3 residues: CASSLTSDSYNEQFF. The CDR3 nucleotides are TGTGCCAGCAGTCTTACTAGCGACTCCTACAATGAGCAGTTCTTC.

V gene TRBV24-1 combines with J gene TRBJ1-1, with D perhaps matching TRBD1 (6 bases). Germline assignment: CDR1 KGHDR and CDR2 SFDVKD. The CDR3 is made up of 19 amino acids. V shed 1 base and J shed 4 bases, with 24 bases lying between them. CDR3 amino acids: CATSDFGPLRGSCGTEAFF. The CDR3 bases are TGTGCCACCAGTGATTTCGGCCCTCTGAGGGGGTCATGTGGCACTGAAGCTTTCTTT.

J is TRBJ2-5 and V is TRBV11-2; 8 positions agree with TRBD2. CDR1 and CDR2 from the germline V gene are SGHAT and FQNNGV. The CDR3 contains 15 residues. V was clipped by 1 base and J by 5 bases; unmatched bases: 6. This chain's CDR3 is CASSLGGGTWETQYF. Written as DNA, the CDR3 is TGTGCCAGCAGCTTAGGCGGGGGGACTTGGGAGACCCAGTACTTC. The full variable domain, in which reference TRBV11-2 and TRBJ2-5 provide the parts outside the CDR3, is EAGVAQSPRYKIIEKRQSVAFWCNPISGHATLYWYQQILGQGPKLLIQFQNNGVVDDSQLPKDRFSAERLKGVDSTLKIQPAKLEDSAVYLCASSLGGGTWETQYFGPGTRLLVL.

This chain joins TRBV30 and TRBJ2-7; 11 bases are a match to TRBD2. J lost 4 bases, V lost 4 bases, and 12 bases had no gene match. The V gene's germline CDR1 is GTSNPN and CDR2 SVGIG (reference sequence). The CDR3 consists of 16 residues. In DNA form, the CDR3 reads TGTGCCTGGAATATCCCGGGACTAGCGGAAAAGTACGAGCAGTACTTC. This gives the protein CAWNIPGLAEKYEQYF.

The chain is built from TRBV5-4 and TRBJ2-3, with 12 bases identical to TRBD2. The CDR3 runs to 17 residues. The germline CDR1 and CDR2 sequences are SGHNT and YYREEE (reference sequence). V was pared by 4 bases and J by 0 bases, with 6 bases of the junction left unmatched. The CDR3 loop reads CASSPSGRGRSTDTQYF. Written as DNA, the CDR3 is TGTGCCAGCAGCCCTAGCGGGAGGGGACGCAGCACAGATACGCAGTATTTT.

The V and J genes are TRBV20-1 and TRBJ2-3; 7 bases fit TRBD1. V lost 3 bases to trimming and J lost 1 base; unmatched junction nucleotides: 10. CDR1 and CDR2 (germline): DFQATT, SNEGSKA (reference sequence). This CDR3 has 16 residues. The CDR3 bases are TGCAGTGCTAGTAGATCAGGGGGACGGGGCACAGATACGCAGTATTTT. Amino acid sequence: CSASRSGGRGTDTQYF.

The rearrangement links TRBV5-1 to TRBJ2-3, with D possibly being TRBD1 (8 bases). Germline loops: CDR1 SGHRS, CDR2 YFSETQ. Trimming took off 4 bases at V and 4 bases at J, with 16 bases between the two ends. The length of the CDR3 is 15 residues. The CDR3 coding sequence is TGCGCCAGCAGCACAGGGGGGGCCGAGGCAGATACGCAGTATTTT. Residues: CASSTGGAEADTQYF.

The chain couples TRBV28 to TRBJ1-6; 11 nucleotides agree with TRBD1. The germline gives CDR1 MDHEN, CDR2 SYDVKM. The CDR3 is 12 residues long. The trim removed 10 bases at V and 10 bases at J, leaving 3 bases unmatched. In DNA form, the CDR3 reads TGTGCCACCCGGACAGGGGGCTCACCCCTCCACTTT. This gives the protein CATRTGGSPLHF.

The V and J genes are TRBV5-1 and TRBJ1-5; D remains ambiguous. V dropped 1 base and J dropped 10 bases, with 12 bases sitting between them. Looked up from germline, CDR1 is SGHRS and CDR2 is YFSETQ. This CDR3 is built from 13 residues. This chain's CDR3 is CASSLSGNRPQHF. As DNA, the CDR3 is TGCGCCAGCAGCTTGTCCGGGAACCGTCCCCAGCATTTT.

This clone was counted a few times. The rearrangement joins TRBV19 to TRBJ1-5, with 8 bases lining up with TRBD1. V trimming: 7 bases; J trimming: 4 bases; junction bases outside the gene matches: 12. This CDR3 has 16 amino acids. Germline V gene sequence: CDR1 LNHDA, CDR2 SQIVND (reference sequence). The CDR3 sequence: CASMGHWDRRNQPQHF. The CDR3 bases are TGTGCCAGTATGGGACACTGGGACAGGAGAAATCAGCCCCAGCATTTT.

This chain connects TRBV19 to TRBJ1-5; TRBD1 might be the D (5 bases). The CDR3 extends over 13 amino acids. CDR1 and CDR2 from the germline V gene are LNHDA and SQIVND (reference sequence). V lost 5 bases and J 7 bases, leaving 12 bases between the germline ends. The CDR3 DNA reads TGTGCCAGTAGTGTCACAGGAGCCCAGCCCCAGCATTTT. This codes for CASSVTGAQPQHF.

This sequence joins TRBV24-1 and TRBJ1-4; 8 nucleotides line up with TRBD1. CDR3 length: 16 residues. CDR1 and CDR2 (germline): KGHDR, SFDVKD. J lost 8 bases, V lost 3 bases, and 10 bases had no gene match. The CDR3 protein is CATSDATGQGNEKLFF. The CDR3 region has the DNA TGTGCCACCAGTGATGCTACCGGACAGGGAAACGAAAAACTGTTTTTT.